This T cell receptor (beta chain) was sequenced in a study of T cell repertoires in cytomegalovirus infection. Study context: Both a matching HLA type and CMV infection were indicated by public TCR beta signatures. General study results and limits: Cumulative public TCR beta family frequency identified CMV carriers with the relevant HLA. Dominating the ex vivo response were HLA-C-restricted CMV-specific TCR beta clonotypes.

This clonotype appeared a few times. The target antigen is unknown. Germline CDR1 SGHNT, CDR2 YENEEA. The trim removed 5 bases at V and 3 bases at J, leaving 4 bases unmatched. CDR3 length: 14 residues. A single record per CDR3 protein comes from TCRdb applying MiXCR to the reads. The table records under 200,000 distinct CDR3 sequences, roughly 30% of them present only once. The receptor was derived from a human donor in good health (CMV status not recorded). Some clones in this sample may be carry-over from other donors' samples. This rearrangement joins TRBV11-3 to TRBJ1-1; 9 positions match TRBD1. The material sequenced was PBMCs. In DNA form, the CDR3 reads TGTGCCAGCAGCCCAGGGACAGGGTACACTGAAGCTTTCTTT. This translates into CASSPGTGYTEAFF. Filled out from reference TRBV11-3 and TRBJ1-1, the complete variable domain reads EAGVVQSPRYKIIEKKQPVAFWCNPISGHNTLYWYLQNLGQGPELLIRYENEEAVDDSQLPKDRFSAERLKGVDSTLKIQPAELGDSAVYLCASSPGTGYTEAFFGQGTRLTVV.